This T cell receptor beta chain was profiled in a study of T cell changes during pregnancy in multiple sclerosis. Method: immunoSEQ multiplex PCR; TCRdb's copy keeps in-frame clones and lacks some. This table has tens of thousands of clones, roughly 90% appearing once. Germline trimming cut 1 base from V and 6 bases from J; bases unmatched to any gene: 4. This CDR3 comprises 15 residues. The germline V gene has CDR1 SEHNR and CDR2 FQNEAQ (reference sequence). The V and J genes are TRBV7-9 and TRBJ1-1; 11 nucleotides align to TRBD1. Sample: peripheral blood, taken in the first trimester of pregnancy. This TCR was sampled from a female donor in good health, enrolled as a control in a pregnancy study. CDR3 coding DNA: TGTGCCAGCAGCTTAGAAGGGACAGGGGGGGCTGAAGCTTTCTTT. Its translation is CASSLEGTGGAEAFF.